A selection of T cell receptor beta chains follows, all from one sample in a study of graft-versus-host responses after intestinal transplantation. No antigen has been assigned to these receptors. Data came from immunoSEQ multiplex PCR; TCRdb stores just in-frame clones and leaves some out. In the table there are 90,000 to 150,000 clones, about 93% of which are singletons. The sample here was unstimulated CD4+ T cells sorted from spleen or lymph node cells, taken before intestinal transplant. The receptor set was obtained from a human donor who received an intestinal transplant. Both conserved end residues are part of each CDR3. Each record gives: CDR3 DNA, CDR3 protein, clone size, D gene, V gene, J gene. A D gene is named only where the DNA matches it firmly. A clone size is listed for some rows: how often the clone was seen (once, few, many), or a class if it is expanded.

TGTGCCAGCAGTTATCAGGCCGGCACTGAAGCTTTCTTT,CASSYQAGTEAFF,NA,NA,TRBV6-6,TRBJ1-1
TGTGCCAACCTCAGCGGGGTAAGGTTGGACGAGCAGTACTTC,CANLSGVRLDEQYF,NA,TRBD2,TRBV19,TRBJ2-7
TGTGCCAGCAGTGACTACCGGGACAGGGCCAACTTC,CASSDYRDRANF,NA,TRBD1,TRBV6-1,TRBJ2-4
TGCGCCAGCAGCCCCGTTGGGCTAGCGGGATACAATGAGCAGTTCTTC,CASSPVGLAGYNEQFF,NA,TRBD2,TRBV4-1,TRBJ2-1
TGTGCCAGCAGTTACCCGGGACAGGGGAACACTGAAGCTTTCTTT,CASSYPGQGNTEAFF,NA,TRBD1,TRBV6-5,TRBJ1-1
TGTGCCAGTAGTATCCTCGGGGGAGATACGCAGTATTTT,CASSILGGDTQYF,once,NA,TRBV19,TRBJ2-3
TGTGCCAGCTCCTCCCCGGGGGAGACCCAGTACTTC,CASSSPGETQYF,few,NA,TRBV19,TRBJ2-5
TGTGCCAGCAGCTCCGGGCCGCCCTATGGCTACACCTTC,CASSSGPPYGYTF,NA,NA,TRBV5-5,TRBJ1-2
TGTGCCAGCAGTTCCGGACAGGGATATCAGCCCCAGCATTTT,CASSSGQGYQPQHF,NA,TRBD1,TRBV27,TRBJ1-5
TGTGCCAGCAGTCGGACTACAAGAAATCAGCCCCAGCATTTT,CASSRTTRNQPQHF,NA,NA,TRBV2,TRBJ1-5
TGTGCCAGCAGCTCGGGGGGGGAGAGGGGCAATCAGCCCCGGCATTTT,CASSSGGERGNQPRHF,NA,NA,TRBV9,TRBJ1-5
TGCAGTGCTAGACACCAAGAGACCCAGTACTTC,CSARHQETQYF,few,NA,TRBV20-1,TRBJ2-5
TGCGCCAGCAGCCACCCCGGTACGGGGATATCACAGTTCTTC,CASSHPGTGISQFF,NA,NA,TRBV4-1,TRBJ2-1
TGTGCCTGGAGTGTAGGCTGGTACTACGAGCAGTACTTC,CAWSVGWYYEQYF,NA,NA,TRBV30,TRBJ2-7
TGTGCCAGCAGATTACCCGGGACAGGGCATGAGCAGTACTTC,CASRLPGTGHEQYF,NA,TRBD1,TRBV6-6,TRBJ2-7
TGTGCCAGCAGTTTCTCATACAGGGTTACCTACGAGCAGTACTTC,CASSFSYRVTYEQYF,NA,NA,TRBV6-5,TRBJ2-7
TGTGCCAGCAGACGGGACTTCGAAGAGACCCAGTACTTC,CASRRDFEETQYF,NA,NA,TRBV28,TRBJ2-5
TGTGCCAGCAGCTTAACGTTCCGGGGGGAGGAGACCCAGTACTTC,CASSLTFRGEETQYF,NA,TRBD2,TRBV7-3,TRBJ2-5
TGTGCCAGCAGCTTACAGGGGGGCGAGCAGTACTTC,CASSLQGGEQYF,NA,NA,TRBV7-9,TRBJ2-7
TGCAGCGTTCAGGTCTTAGCCAAAAACATTCAGTACTTC,CSVQVLAKNIQYF,once,NA,TRBV29-1,TRBJ2-4
TGTGCCAGCCGCGCTAGCCCCTGGAGCACAGATACGCAGTATTTT,CASRASPWSTDTQYF,once,NA,TRBV6-5,TRBJ2-3
TGTGCCAGCTCACCACCCCGCGGAAACACCGGGGAGCTGTTTTTT,CASSPPRGNTGELFF,NA,NA,TRBV18,TRBJ2-2
TGTGCCAGCAGTCCTAAATCCACAGGGTCCCCCACAGATACGCAGTATTTT,CASSPKSTGSPTDTQYF,NA,NA,TRBV7-3,TRBJ2-3
TGTGCCGCGCCAGAATCGGGCCCTAACTCTGGAAACACCATATATTTT,CAAPESGPNSGNTIYF,NA,NA,TRBV21-1,TRBJ1-3
TGTGCCAGCAGCGTAGATCGGGAAGGCTACACCTTC,CASSVDREGYTF,once,NA,TRBV9,TRBJ1-2